The sequence of this T cell receptor (beta chain) was determined in a study of cytomegalovirus exposure and HLA in healthy donors. Study-level points and caveats: Across HLA loci, a later analysis found differing TCR association rates, with DRB1 most and HLA-C fewest. Later genetic work tied a missense DCLRE1C variant to beta-chain V and J trimming.

A few counts support this clone. Its antigen is still unknown. The germline gives CDR1 SGHDN, CDR2 FVKESK. The CDR3 runs to 17 residues. V lost 1 base and J 0 bases, leaving 13 bases between the germline ends. PCR amplification relied on 60 Vbeta primers (plus 13 Jbeta primers). Measured with immunoSEQ multiplex PCR; TCRdb has only the in-frame clones, and not every one. The data show more than 110,000 clones, approximately 80% seen once. The clonotype originates from a male donor in good health and CMV-seronegative. V gene TRBV14 combines with J gene TRBJ2-4; tentative D call: TRBD1 (6 bases). The sequencing sample was made of PBMCs. This chain's CDR3 is CASSQGRGRGAKNIQYF. The CDR3 region has the DNA TGTGCCAGCAGCCAAGGGCGTGGCAGGGGAGCCAAAAACATTCAGTACTTC.